This T cell receptor beta chain was documented in a study of identical twins. Germline CDR1 SGHAT, CDR2 FQDESV (reference sequence). The CDR3 is 19 residues long. With 8 bases removed from V and 4 bases from J, the gap between germline ends came to 32 bases. TCRdb re-derived calls from the 5' RACE reads in MiXCR, one entry per CDR3 protein. The sample holds fewer than 900,000 distinct CDR3 sequences, around a sixth seen once. The sample also formed part of further work on T cells expressing NK-cell markers.

The sample was PBMCs. This receptor was identified in a woman between 18 and 30 years old in good health. The chain uses TRBV11-1 and TRBJ2-5; unclear D gene. The CDR3 reads CASRSWALSPKRGVETQYF. The CDR3 DNA follows: TGTGCCAGCCGGTCGTGGGCCCTAAGCCCTAAGCGAGGCGTAGAGACCCAGTACTTC.